The T cell receptor beta chain under discussion was sequenced for a study of cytomegalovirus exposure and HLA in healthy donors. Study results and limitations: Later examination showed HLA-associated TCR beta chains had greater clonal expansion than equally common others. In a later analysis, common viral pathogens appeared linked to several of the most significant clusters. A later analysis reportedly identified an Asian-associated ancestry cluster as carrying fewer N-insertions than the approximately 620-donor mean. Sequence variants that were highly shared formed a cluster that was likely a sequencing artifact.

In regard to this clone: Its antigen is not known.

Primers: 60 Vbeta forward and 13 Jbeta reverse. The repertoire was sequenced with immunoSEQ multiplex PCR; TCRdb's copy has only in-frame clones and lacks some. In the table there are about 160,000 clones, 70% to 90% of which are singletons. This TCR came from a woman under 30 in good health and CMV-seronegative. The source material was PBMCs.

The CDR3 here is CASSLSGIEQYF. The DNA for the CDR3 is TGTGCCAGCAGTTTGTCAGGGATCGAGCAGTACTTC. This sequence joins TRBV27 and TRBJ2-7; D is possibly TRBD1 (5 bases). CDR3 length: 12 amino acids. Germline V CDR1 and CDR2: MNHEY, SMNVEV (reference sequence). V dropped 3 bases and J dropped 6 bases, with 9 bases sitting between them.